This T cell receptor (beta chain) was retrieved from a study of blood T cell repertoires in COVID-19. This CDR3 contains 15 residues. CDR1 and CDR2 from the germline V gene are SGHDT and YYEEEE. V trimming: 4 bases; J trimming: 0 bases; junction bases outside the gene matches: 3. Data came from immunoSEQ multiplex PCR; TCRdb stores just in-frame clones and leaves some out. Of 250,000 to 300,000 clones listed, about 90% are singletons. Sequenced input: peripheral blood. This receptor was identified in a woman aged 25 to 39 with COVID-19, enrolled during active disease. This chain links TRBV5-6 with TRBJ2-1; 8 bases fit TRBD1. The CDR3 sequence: CASSGGQDSYNEQFF. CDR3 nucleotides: TGTGCCAGCAGCGGGGGACAGGACTCCTACAATGAGCAGTTCTTC.